This T cell receptor (beta chain) emerged from a study of control samples from healthy donors and cancer patients. Some clones are missing from TCRdb's copy, which holds only in-frame ones; the method was immunoSEQ multiplex PCR. The table lists approximately 97,000 clones, under 95% of them singletons, with 2.5% in the top ten. The sample consisted of blood. The receptor was derived from a woman in her late teens or twenties in good health.

CDR3 sequence: CASSFNWGGTQYF. The CDR3 nucleotides are TGTGCCAGCAGTTTCAACTGGGGTGGTACGCAGTATTTT. This chain links TRBV6-5 with TRBJ2-3; D unclear. Trimming took off 4 bases at V and 8 bases at J, with 13 bases between the two ends. Germline V lookup: CDR1 MNHEY, CDR2 SVGAGI. The CDR3 is 13 residues long.